This TCR beta chain was found in a study of type 1 regulatory T cells. As for the study in general: This in vitro CD4 product, T-allo10, is enriched for Tr1 cells and alloantigen-specific.

Each CDR3 protein gets one entry after TCRdb re-called the reads with MiXCR. The sample lists around 88,000 distinct CDR3 sequences; less than 40% were seen once. This clonotype showed up just a few times. The sequenced sample was CD4+ T cells, either the whole sample or a sorted fraction (not recorded which). The TCR comes from a human donor in good health.

The CDR3 region has the DNA TGTGCCAGCAGTTTCGGCTACTCCAATGAGCAGTTCTTC. It translates to CASSFGYSNEQFF. The V and J genes are TRBV12-3 or TRBV12-4 and TRBJ2-1; D gene ambiguous. V was cut by 3 bases and J by 6 bases, with 9 bases left in between. CDR3 length equals 13 residues.